This is a list of T cell receptor beta chains from one sample in a study of blood T cell repertoires in COVID-19. Data came from immunoSEQ multiplex PCR; TCRdb stores just in-frame clones and leaves some out. The repertoire holds roughly 300,000 clones, with about nine tenths as singletons. The sequenced material came from PBMCs or T cells enriched from blood (not recorded which). These receptors originate from a woman aged 40 to 55 with acute COVID-19. The CDR3 runs from the conserved cysteine through the conserved F or W. The D gene is left open where the match is weak. Rows give clone size only sometimes, using once, few, many, or a class for an expanded clone.

v_gene	j_gene	d_gene	abundance	CDR3nt	CDR3aa
TRBV5-6	TRBJ2-1	TRBD2	-	TGTGCCAGCAGCTCGCAAAGCGGGAGCGGGGAGCAGTTCTTC	CASSSQSGSGEQFF
TRBV27	TRBJ2-1	TRBD1	-	TGTGCCAGCAGACAGGGGAGCTCCTACAATGAGCAGTTCTTC	CASRQGSSYNEQFF
TRBV2	TRBJ2-7	-	-	TGTGCCAGCAGTGAAGGCGGCAGCTTGGGCGAGCAGTACTTC	CASSEGGSLGEQYF
TRBV2	TRBJ1-2	-	-	TGTGCCAGCAGTGATACAGGTCAGGGCTACACCTTC	CASSDTGQGYTF
TRBV20-1	TRBJ2-6	-	once	TGCAGTGCTAGTTGGACAGTGGAGGCCAACGTCCTGACTTTC	CSASWTVEANVLTF
TRBV2	TRBJ2-7	TRBD1	-	TGTGCCAGCAGTGTGGACAGGGGGAGCTACGAGCAGTACTTC	CASSVDRGSYEQYF
TRBV6-5	TRBJ2-4	-	-	TGTGCCAGCGAGAACACAGGGGCCAAAAACATTCAGTACTTC	CASENTGAKNIQYF
TRBV24-1	TRBJ1-2	-	-	TGTGCCACCAGCGCGGGACGCGCGTGGGGTGGCTACACCTTC	CATSAGRAWGGYTF
TRBV30	TRBJ1-3	TRBD1	-	TGTGCCTGGAGTGTACTACCGGGACAGGGGCTTCCCCCCATATATTTT	CAWSVLPGQGLPPIYF
TRBV28	TRBJ1-1	-	-	TGTGCCAGCAGTTTAATCAGGGCTGAAGCTTTCTTT	CASSLIRAEAFF
TRBV30	TRBJ1-4	-	-	TGTGCCTGGAGTGCCGGGTCTGAAAAACTGTTTTTT	CAWSAGSEKLFF
TRBV13	TRBJ1-6	TRBD1	-	TGTGCCAGCAGCTTAGGGGGACAGGGAGATTCACCCCTCCACTTT	CASSLGGQGDSPLHF
TRBV11-3	TRBJ1-4	TRBD1	-	TGTGCCAGCAGCCGGACAGGCTCTAATGAAAAACTGTTTTTT	CASSRTGSNEKLFF
TRBV6-1	TRBJ1-6	-	-	TGTGCCAGCAGTGAACAGAACGGGGGGAATTCACCCCTCCACTTT	CASSEQNGGNSPLHF
TRBV6-1	TRBJ2-6	-	-	TGTGCCAGCAGTGAATCTACCCGAGCGGTCGGCTCTGGGGCCAACGTCCTGACTTTC	CASSESTRAVGSGANVLTF
TRBV6-5	TRBJ2-2	TRBD1	-	TGTGCCAGCAGGAGACAGGGGGCACCCGGGGAGCTGTTTTTT	CASRRQGAPGELFF
TRBV28	TRBJ1-2	-	once	TGTGCCAGCAGTTACCGACAGCTTTACTATGGCTACACCTTC	CASSYRQLYYGYTF
TRBV30	TRBJ2-3	TRBD2	-	TGTGCCTGGGAGGGACTAGCGGGGGGGACAGATACGCAGTATTTT	CAWEGLAGGTDTQYF
TRBV4-1	TRBJ2-1	TRBD1	-	TGCGCCAGCAGCCAGACAGGGGGCTATGAGCAGTTCTTC	CASSQTGGYEQFF
TRBV7-6	TRBJ2-2	-	-	TGTGCCAGCAGACGGGATACGAACACCGGGGAGCTGTTTTTT	CASRRDTNTGELFF
TRBV2	TRBJ1-4	-	-	TGTGCCAGCAGTCCCGGCCTCTCGGGGGAAAAACTGTTTTTT	CASSPGLSGEKLFF
TRBV7-9	TRBJ1-6	-	-	TGTGCCAGCAGCCTACAGGGTTACTCCTATAATTCACCCCTCCACTTT	CASSLQGYSYNSPLHF
TRBV19	TRBJ1-4	TRBD1	-	TGTGCCAGTAGGGACAGGGGTGTTTACGAAAAACTGTTTTTT	CASRDRGVYEKLFF
TRBV6-6	TRBJ1-6	-	-	TGTGCCAGCACCACGGGAGGGAGCTCCTATAATTCACCCCTCCACTTT	CASTTGGSSYNSPLHF
TRBV24-1	TRBJ2-7	TRBD1	-	TGTGCCACCAGTGACGGGGACAGGGTCCACGAGCAGTACTTC	CATSDGDRVHEQYF
TRBV2	TRBJ1-4	TRBD1	-	TGTGCCAGCAAAAGGGGACAGGGGTTAGAAAAACTGTTTTTT	CASKRGQGLEKLFF
TRBV18	TRBJ1-6	TRBD1	-	TGTGCCAGCTCACCATCGACAGGGGGCGCGTATTCACCCCTCCACTTT	CASSPSTGGAYSPLHF
TRBV18	TRBJ2-1	-	-	TGTGCCAGCTCACCACAGGGGCATATCAATGAGCAGTTCTTC	CASSPQGHINEQFF
TRBV12-3/TRBV12-4	TRBJ1-3	-	once	TGTGCCAGCAGTTTTGGGGGGTACACCATATATTTT	CASSFGGYTIYF
TRBV19	TRBJ1-4	TRBD1	once	TGTGCCAGTAGAAGGACAGGGGTGGGAGAACTGTTTTTT	CASRRTGVGELFF
TRBV3-1/TRBV3-2	TRBJ1-3	-	-	TGTGCCAGCAGCCAAGACCCCGACGGAGTCTCTGGAAACACCATATATTTT	CASSQDPDGVSGNTIYF
TRBV18	TRBJ1-1	-	-	TGTGCCAGCTCCTCGGACAGAGGAAAAGAAGCTTTCTTT	CASSSDRGKEAFF
TRBV7-8	TRBJ2-2	TRBD2	-	TGTGCCTGGATCCCGGGGACTAGCGGGAGAGGCGGGGAGCTGTTTTTT	CAWIPGTSGRGGELFF
TRBV2	TRBJ2-7	TRBD2	-	TGTGCCAGCAGTGAGGGGACTAGTTTGGGACAGCAGTACTTC	CASSEGTSLGQQYF
TRBV7-2	TRBJ1-6	TRBD1	few	TGTGCCAGCAGCTCGACGGGACAGGGACTAGGTTCACCCCTCCACTTT	CASSSTGQGLGSPLHF
TRBV6-4	TRBJ2-2	-	-	TGTGCCAGCAGTGCCGGGGGTAGCGGCACCGGGGAGCTGTTTTTT	CASSAGGSGTGELFF
TRBV19	TRBJ2-3	-	-	TGTGCCAGTAGTCTGACTTACGGAACAGATACGCAGTATTTT	CASSLTYGTDTQYF
TRBV2	TRBJ2-1	-	-	TGTGCCAGCACCCAGGGATGGGATGAGCAGTTCTTC	CASTQGWDEQFF
TRBV5-5	TRBJ2-1	TRBD2	-	TGTGCCAGCATTGGGGGAGGGGATGAGCAGTTCTTC	CASIGGGDEQFF
TRBV10-3	TRBJ1-1	-	-	TGTGCCATCAGTGACGTGGGAGGCTTGGTAGCTTTCTTT	CAISDVGGLVAFF
TRBV12-3/TRBV12-4	TRBJ1-2	TRBD1	-	TGTGCCAGCAGTAAGGGACAGGGGGTCGGCTACACCTTC	CASSKGQGVGYTF
TRBV10-3	TRBJ1-5	-	-	TGTGCCATCAGTGAGTCGGCAGGTAGCAATCAGCCCCAGCATTTT	CAISESAGSNQPQHF
TRBV27	TRBJ2-2	-	few	TGTGCCAGCAGTCCAACAGGGATCGCCGGGGAGCTGTTTTTT	CASSPTGIAGELFF
TRBV28	TRBJ2-7	-	-	TGTGCCAGCAGTCAAGGACACAACTCCTACGAGCAGTACTTC	CASSQGHNSYEQYF
TRBV15	TRBJ2-6	-	-	TGTGCCACCAGCCGCGAAAAAACAGGACCTGGGGCCAACGTCCTGACTTTC	CATSREKTGPGANVLTF
TRBV12-5	TRBJ1-2	-	-	TGTGCTAGTGGTTTACAGAAAGGACTGAACTATGGCTACACCTTC	CASGLQKGLNYGYTF
TRBV5-4	TRBJ2-2	-	-	TGTGCCAGCAGCGCCCGAGCAGGGGAAACCGGGGAGCTGTTTTTT	CASSARAGETGELFF
TRBV19	TRBJ2-2	-	-	TGTGCCAGTAAGAGGGGGGGCGTCACCGGGGAGCTGTTTTTT	CASKRGGVTGELFF
TRBV4-1	TRBJ2-7	TRBD2	few	TGCGCCAGCAGCCAAGTGGGGCTAGCGGGAGCCTCCTACGAGCAGTACTTC	CASSQVGLAGASYEQYF
TRBV3-1/TRBV3-2	TRBJ1-4	TRBD1	-	TGTGCCAGCAGCTACGCCGGGACAGGGGGTGAAAAACTGTTTTTT	CASSYAGTGGEKLFF
TRBV5-5	TRBJ2-5	-	-	TGTGCCAGCAGAATTCGGGAAGAGACCCAGTACTTC	CASRIREETQYF
TRBV11-2	TRBJ2-5	-	-	TGTGCCAGCAGCTTAGTTAGGGGCGGACAGACCCAGTACTTC	CASSLVRGGQTQYF
TRBV2	TRBJ1-1	-	-	TGTGCCAGCAGTGAAGGGAGGACAGCACCCACTGAAGCTTTCTTT	CASSEGRTAPTEAFF